This T cell receptor beta chain was profiled in a study of somatic mutations in cytotoxic T cells in rheumatoid arthritis. General observations from the study: Expanded CD8+ clones had unknown antigen targets.

Germline lookup yields CDR1 MNHEY and CDR2 SMNVEV (reference sequence). V lost 3 bases and J 8 bases, leaving 11 bases between the germline ends. This CDR3 contains 14 residues. Positively selected by magnetic beads, CD4+ and CD8+ cells were purity-checked by flow cytometry. The sample holds a few counts of this clone. The target antigen is unknown. Measured with immunoSEQ multiplex PCR; TCRdb has only the in-frame clones, and not every one. The table shows about 6,900 clones, with 60% to 80% occurring only once. The TCR originated in an adult with rheumatoid arthritis. The material sequenced was CD8+ T cells sorted from blood. The V call is TRBV27, the J call TRBJ1-6; tentatively, D is TRBD1 (5 bases). The CDR3 here is CASSFEGMDSPLHF. CDR3 coding DNA: TGTGCCAGCAGTTTTGAGGGGATGGATTCACCCCTCCACTTT.